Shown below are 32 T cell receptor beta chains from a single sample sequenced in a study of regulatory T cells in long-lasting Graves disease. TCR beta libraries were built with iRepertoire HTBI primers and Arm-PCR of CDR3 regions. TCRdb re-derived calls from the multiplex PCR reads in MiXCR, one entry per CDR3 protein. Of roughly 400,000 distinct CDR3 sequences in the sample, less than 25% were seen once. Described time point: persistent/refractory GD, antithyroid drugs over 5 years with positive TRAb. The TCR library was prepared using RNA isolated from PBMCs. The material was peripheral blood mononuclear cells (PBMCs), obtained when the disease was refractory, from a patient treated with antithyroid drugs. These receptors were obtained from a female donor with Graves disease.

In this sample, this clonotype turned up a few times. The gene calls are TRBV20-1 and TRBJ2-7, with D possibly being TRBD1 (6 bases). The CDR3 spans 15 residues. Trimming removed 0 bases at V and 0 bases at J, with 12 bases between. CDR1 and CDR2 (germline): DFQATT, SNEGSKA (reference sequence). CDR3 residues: CSAREGTSNSYEQYF. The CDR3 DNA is TGCAGTGCTAGAGAGGGGACATCTAACTCCTACGAGCAGTACTTC.

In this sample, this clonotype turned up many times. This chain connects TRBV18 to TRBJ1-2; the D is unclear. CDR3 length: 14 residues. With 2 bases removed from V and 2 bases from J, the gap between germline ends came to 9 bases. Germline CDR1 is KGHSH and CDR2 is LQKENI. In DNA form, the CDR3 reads TGTGCCAGCTCACCATTAGAAGGAAACTATGGCTACACCTTC. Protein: CASSPLEGNYGYTF.

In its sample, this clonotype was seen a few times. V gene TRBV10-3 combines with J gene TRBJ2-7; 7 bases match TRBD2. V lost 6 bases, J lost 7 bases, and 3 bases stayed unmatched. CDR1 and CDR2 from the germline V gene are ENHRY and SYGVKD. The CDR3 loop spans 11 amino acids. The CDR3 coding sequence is TGTGCCATCAGATGGGGGGGGGAGCAGTACTTC. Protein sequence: CAIRWGGEQYF.

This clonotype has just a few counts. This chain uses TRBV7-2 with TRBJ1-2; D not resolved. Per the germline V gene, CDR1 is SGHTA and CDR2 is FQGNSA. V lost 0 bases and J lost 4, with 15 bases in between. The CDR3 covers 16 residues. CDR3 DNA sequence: TGTGCCAGCAGCTTAGCAGGGTGGGAGTCTAGCTATGGCTACACCTTC. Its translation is CASSLAGWESSYGYTF.

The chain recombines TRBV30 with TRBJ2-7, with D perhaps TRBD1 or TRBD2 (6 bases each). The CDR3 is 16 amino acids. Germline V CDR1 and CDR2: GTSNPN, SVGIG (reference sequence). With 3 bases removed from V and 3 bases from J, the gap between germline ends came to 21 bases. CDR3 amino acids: CAWSLDRGGSYYEQYF. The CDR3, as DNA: TGTGCCTGGAGCCTAGACCGAGGGGGGTCCTACTACGAGCAGTACTTC.

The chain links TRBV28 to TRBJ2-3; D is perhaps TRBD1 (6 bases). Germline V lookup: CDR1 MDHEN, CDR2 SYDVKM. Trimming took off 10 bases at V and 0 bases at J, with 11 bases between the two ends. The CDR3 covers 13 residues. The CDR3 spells CAITGYSTDTQYF. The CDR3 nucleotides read TGTGCCATCACAGGGTATAGCACAGATACGCAGTATTTT.

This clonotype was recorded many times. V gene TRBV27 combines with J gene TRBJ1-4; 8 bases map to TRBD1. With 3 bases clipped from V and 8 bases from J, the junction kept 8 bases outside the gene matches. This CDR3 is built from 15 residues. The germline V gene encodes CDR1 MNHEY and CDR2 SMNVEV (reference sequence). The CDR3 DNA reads TGTGCCAGCAGTTTTTCCGGGACAGGTTACGAAAAACTGTTTTTT. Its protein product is CASSFSGTGYEKLFF. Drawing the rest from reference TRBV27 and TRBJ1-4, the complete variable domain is EAQVTQNPRYLITVTGKKLTVTCSQNMNHEYMSWYRQDPGLGLRQIYYSMNVEVTDKGDVPEGYKVSRKEKRNFPLILESPSPNQTSLYFCASSFSGTGYEKLFFGSGTQLSVL.

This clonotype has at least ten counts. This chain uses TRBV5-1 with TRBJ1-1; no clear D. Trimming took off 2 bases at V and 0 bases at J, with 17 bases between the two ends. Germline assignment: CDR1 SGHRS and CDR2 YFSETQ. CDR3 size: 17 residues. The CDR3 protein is CASSLTDWTMVNTEAFF. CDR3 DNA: TGCGCCAGCAGCTTAACGGATTGGACGATGGTGAACACTGAAGCTTTCTTT.

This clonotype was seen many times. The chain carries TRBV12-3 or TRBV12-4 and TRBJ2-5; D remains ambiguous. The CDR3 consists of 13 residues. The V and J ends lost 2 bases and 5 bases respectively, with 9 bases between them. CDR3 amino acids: CASSLRTTETQYF. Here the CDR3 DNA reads TGTGCCAGCAGTTTACGCACTACTGAGACCCAGTACTTC.

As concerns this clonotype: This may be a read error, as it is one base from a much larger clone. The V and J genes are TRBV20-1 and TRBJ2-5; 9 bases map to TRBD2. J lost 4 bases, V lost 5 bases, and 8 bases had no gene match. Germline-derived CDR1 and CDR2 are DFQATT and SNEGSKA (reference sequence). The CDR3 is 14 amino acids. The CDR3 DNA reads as TGCAGTGCTCCGCATAGCGGGAGAGCAGAGACCCAGTACTTC. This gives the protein CSAPHSGRAETQYF.

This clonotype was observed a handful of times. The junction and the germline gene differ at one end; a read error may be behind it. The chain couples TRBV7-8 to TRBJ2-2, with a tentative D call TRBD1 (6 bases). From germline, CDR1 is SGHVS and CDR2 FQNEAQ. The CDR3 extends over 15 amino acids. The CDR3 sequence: CASSLALTGPGKLFF. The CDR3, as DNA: TGTGCCAGCAGCTTAGCCCTCACAGGGCCCGGGAAGCTGTTTTTT.

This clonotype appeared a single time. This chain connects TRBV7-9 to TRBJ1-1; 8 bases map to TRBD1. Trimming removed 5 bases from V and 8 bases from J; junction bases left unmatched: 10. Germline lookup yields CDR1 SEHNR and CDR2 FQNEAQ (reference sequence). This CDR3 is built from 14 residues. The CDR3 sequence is CASSQIRGRPEAFF. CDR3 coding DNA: TGTGCCAGCAGCCAGATCAGGGGGCGCCCCGAAGCTTTCTTT.

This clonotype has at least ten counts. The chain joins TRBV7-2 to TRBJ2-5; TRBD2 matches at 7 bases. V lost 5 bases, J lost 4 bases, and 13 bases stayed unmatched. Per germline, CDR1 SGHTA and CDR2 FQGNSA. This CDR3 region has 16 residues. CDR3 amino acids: CASSQPRLAGPETQYF. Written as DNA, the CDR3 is TGTGCCAGCAGCCAGCCCCGACTAGCTGGCCCAGAGACCCAGTACTTC.

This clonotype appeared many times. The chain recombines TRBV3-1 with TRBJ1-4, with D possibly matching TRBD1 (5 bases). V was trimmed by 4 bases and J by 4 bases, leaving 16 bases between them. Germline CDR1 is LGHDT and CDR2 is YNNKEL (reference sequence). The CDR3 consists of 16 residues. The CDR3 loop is CASSPNQGGGNEKLFF. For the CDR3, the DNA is TGTGCCAGCAGCCCCAACCAGGGAGGAGGTAATGAAAAACTGTTTTTT.

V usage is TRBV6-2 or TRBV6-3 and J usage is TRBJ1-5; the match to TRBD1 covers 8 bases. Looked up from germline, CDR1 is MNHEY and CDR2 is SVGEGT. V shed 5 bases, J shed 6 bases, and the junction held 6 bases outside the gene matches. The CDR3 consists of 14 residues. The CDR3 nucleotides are TGTGCCAGCAGTGTCCAGGGGGCACTTCAGCCCCAGCATTTT. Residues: CASSVQGALQPQHF.

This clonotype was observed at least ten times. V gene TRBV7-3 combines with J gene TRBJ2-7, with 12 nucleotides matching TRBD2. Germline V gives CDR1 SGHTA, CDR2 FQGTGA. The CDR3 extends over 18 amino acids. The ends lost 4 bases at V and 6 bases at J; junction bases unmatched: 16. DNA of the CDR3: TGTGCCAGCAGCTCCAAGACTAGCGGGAGCGCCCTCCTCGGCGAGCAGTACTTC. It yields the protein CASSSKTSGSALLGEQYF.

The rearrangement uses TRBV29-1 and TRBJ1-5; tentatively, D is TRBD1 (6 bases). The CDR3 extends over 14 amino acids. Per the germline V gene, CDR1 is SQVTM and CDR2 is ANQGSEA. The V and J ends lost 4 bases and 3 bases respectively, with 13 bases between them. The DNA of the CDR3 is TGCAGCGTTGGTGAGCAGGGGCCCAATCAGCCCCAGCATTTT. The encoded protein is CSVGEQGPNQPQHF.

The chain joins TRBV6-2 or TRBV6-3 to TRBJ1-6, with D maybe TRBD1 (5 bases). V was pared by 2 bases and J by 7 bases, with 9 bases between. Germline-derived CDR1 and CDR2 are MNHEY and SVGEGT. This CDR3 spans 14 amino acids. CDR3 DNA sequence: TGTGCCAGCAGTTACGGGGCCCTCAATTCACCCCTCCACTTT. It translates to CASSYGALNSPLHF.

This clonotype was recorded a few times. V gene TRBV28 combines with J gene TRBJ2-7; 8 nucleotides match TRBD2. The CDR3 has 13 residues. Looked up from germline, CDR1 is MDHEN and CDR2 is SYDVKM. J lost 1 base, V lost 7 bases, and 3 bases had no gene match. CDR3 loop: CASMLAGSYEQYF. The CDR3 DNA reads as TGTGCCAGCATGCTAGCGGGTTCCTACGAGCAGTACTTC. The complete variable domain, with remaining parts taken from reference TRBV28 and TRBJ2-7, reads DVKVTQSSRYLVKRTGEKVFLECVQDMDHENMFWYRQDPGLGLRLIYFSYDVKMKEKGDIPEGYSVSREKKERFSLILESASTNQTSMYLCASMLAGSYEQYFGPGTRLTVT.

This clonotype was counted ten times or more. The CDR3 loop is CASTMTGEILHF. The CDR3 coding sequence is TGTGCCAGCACCATGACAGGGGAGATCCTCCACTTT. The V gene is TRBV11-1, the J gene TRBJ1-6, with 8 bases fitting TRBD1. This CDR3 region has 12 residues. V shed 7 bases, J shed 15 bases, and the junction held 8 bases outside the gene matches. Per germline, CDR1 SGHAT and CDR2 FQDESV (reference sequence).

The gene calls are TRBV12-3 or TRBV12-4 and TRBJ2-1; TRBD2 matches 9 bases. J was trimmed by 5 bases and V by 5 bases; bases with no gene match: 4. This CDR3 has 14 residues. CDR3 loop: CASSLSGSNNEQFF. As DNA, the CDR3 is TGTGCCAGCAGTCTTAGCGGGAGCAACAATGAGCAGTTCTTC.

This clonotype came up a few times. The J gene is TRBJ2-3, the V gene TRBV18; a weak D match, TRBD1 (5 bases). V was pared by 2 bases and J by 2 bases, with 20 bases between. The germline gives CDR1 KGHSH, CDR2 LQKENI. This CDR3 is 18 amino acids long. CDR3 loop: CASSPIQGSVFTTDTQYF. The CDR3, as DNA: TGTGCCAGCTCACCAATTCAGGGTTCGGTATTTACCACAGATACGCAGTATTTT.

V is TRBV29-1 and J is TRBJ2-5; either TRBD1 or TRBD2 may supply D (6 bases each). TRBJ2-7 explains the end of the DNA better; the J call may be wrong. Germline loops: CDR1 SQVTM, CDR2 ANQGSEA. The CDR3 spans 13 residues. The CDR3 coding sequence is TGCAGCGTTATTACGGGGGCGTACTACGAGCAGTACTTC. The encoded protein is CSVITGAYYEQYF.

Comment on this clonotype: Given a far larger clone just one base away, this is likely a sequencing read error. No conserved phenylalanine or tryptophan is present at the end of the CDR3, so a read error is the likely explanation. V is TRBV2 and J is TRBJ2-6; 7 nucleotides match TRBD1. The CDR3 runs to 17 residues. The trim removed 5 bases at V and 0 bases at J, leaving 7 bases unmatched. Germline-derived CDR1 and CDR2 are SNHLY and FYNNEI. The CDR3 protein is CASSRDRQSSGANVLTS. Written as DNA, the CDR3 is TGTGCCAGCAGTCGGGACAGACAGTCCTCTGGGGCCAACGTCCTGACTTCC.

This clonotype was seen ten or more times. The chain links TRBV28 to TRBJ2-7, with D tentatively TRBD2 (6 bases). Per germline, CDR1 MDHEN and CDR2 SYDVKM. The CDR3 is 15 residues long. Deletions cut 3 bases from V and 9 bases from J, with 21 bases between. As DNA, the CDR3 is TGTGCCAGCAGTTTGAGCAGCGGGTGGGACGTACGGCAGTACTTC. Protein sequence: CASSLSSGWDVRQYF.

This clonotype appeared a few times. The CDR3 region has the DNA TGCAGTGCTAGAGTTTTGCAGGGCTCCTACGAGCAGTACTTC. It encodes CSARVLQGSYEQYF. The chain recombines TRBV20-1 with TRBJ2-7; D is possibly TRBD1 (5 bases). The CDR3 is 14 residues long. From germline, CDR1 is DFQATT and CDR2 SNEGSKA (reference sequence). Trimming took 1 base from V and 0 from J, leaving 10 bases between them.

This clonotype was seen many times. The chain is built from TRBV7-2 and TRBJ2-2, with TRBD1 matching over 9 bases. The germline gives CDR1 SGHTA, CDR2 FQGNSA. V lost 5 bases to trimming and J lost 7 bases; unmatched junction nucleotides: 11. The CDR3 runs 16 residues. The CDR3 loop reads CASSQGGTGRFGELFF. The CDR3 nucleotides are TGTGCCAGCAGCCAGGGCGGGACAGGGCGTTTCGGGGAGCTGTTTTTT.

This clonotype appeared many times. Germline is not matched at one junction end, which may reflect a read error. The CDR3 is CASSGRGQETQYF. The CDR3 nucleotides read TGTGCTAGCAGCGGCCGGGGCCAAGAGACCCAGTACTTC. V and J are TRBV7-7 and TRBJ2-5, with a possible D match to TRBD2 (5 bases). The CDR3 contains 13 residues. Germline V gene lookup returns CDR1 SSHAT and CDR2 FNYEAQ (reference sequence).

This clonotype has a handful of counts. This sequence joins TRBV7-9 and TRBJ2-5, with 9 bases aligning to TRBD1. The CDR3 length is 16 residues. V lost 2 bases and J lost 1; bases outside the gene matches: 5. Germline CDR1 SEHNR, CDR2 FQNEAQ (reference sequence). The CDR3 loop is CASSLYLGQGQETQYF. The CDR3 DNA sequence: TGTGCCAGCAGCTTATATCTGGGACAGGGCCAAGAGACCCAGTACTTC.

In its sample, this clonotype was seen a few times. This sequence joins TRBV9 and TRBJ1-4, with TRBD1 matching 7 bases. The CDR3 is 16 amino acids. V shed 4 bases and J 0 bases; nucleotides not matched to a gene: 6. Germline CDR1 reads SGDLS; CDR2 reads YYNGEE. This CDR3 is CASSPGQLSTNEKLFF. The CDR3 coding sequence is TGTGCCAGCAGCCCGGGACAGCTATCAACTAATGAAAAACTGTTTTTT. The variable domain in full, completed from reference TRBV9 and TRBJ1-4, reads DSGVTQTPKHLITATGQRVTLRCSPRSGDLSVYWYQQSLDQGLQFLIQYYNGEERAKGNILERFSAQQFPDLHSELNLSSLELGDSALYFCASSPGQLSTNEKLFFGSGTQLSVL.

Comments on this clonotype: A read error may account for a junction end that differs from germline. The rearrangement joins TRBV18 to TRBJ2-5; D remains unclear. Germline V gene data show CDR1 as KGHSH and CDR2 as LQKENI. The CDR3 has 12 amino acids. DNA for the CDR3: TGTGCCAGCCCACCACCGGAAGAGACCCAGTACTTC. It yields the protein CASPPPEETQYF.

Here the CDR3 reads CASSQEPPPGANVLTF. The CDR3 region has the DNA TGCGCCAGCAGCCAAGAACCCCCTCCCGGGGCCAACGTCCTGACTTTC. The chain has TRBV4-3 and TRBJ2-6; D is unclear. Trimming took 0 bases from V and 4 from J, leaving 10 bases between them. The length of the CDR3 is 16 residues. Germline lookup yields CDR1 LGHNA and CDR2 YSLEER.